The next 4 T cell receptor beta chains were all read from a single sample in a study of CD8+ T cells in alopecia areata. As to treatment: oral pan-JAK inhibitor, 5-10 mg twice daily. Extracted from the samples, RNA was reverse transcribed into cDNA to serve as the sequencing template. Data came from immunoSEQ multiplex PCR; TCRdb stores just in-frame clones and leaves some out. The sample has about 210,000 clones; 50% to 75% are singletons. The material sequenced was CD4+ T cells sorted from blood, taken at week 4, from a patient treated with tofacitinib. The source is a human donor with alopecia areata.

This clone was seen only a few times. CDR3 loop: CASREQGGLNTEAFF. The CDR3 region has the DNA TGTGCCAGTAGGGAACAGGGGGGATTGAACACTGAAGCTTTCTTT. This rearrangement joins TRBV19 to TRBJ1-1; TRBD1 matches at 8 bases. The germline gives CDR1 LNHDA, CDR2 SQIVND (reference sequence). The CDR3 length is 15 residues. Trimming at V came to 6 bases and at J to 0 bases, leaving 6 bases not matched to a gene.

A single count supports this clone. V usage is TRBV27 and J usage is TRBJ1-2; D might be TRBD1 (6 bases). V was trimmed by 3 bases and J by 8 bases, leaving 13 bases between them. Germline V gene sequence: CDR1 MNHEY, CDR2 SMNVEV (reference sequence). CDR3 length: 13 residues. The CDR3 protein is CASSFLGGQGYTF. The CDR3 DNA is TGTGCCAGCAGTTTCTTGGGGGGGCAGGGCTACACCTTC.

The gene calls are TRBV5-1 and TRBJ2-3; 14 bases agree with TRBD2. Germline-derived CDR1 and CDR2 are SGHRS and YFSETQ. This CDR3 spans 16 amino acids. J gave up 4 bases and V 4 bases, and 5 bases lay outside the gene matches. The CDR3 loop is CASSPGLAGGADTQYF. For the CDR3, the DNA is TGCGCCAGCAGCCCCGGACTAGCGGGGGGCGCAGATACGCAGTATTTT. Looking up the rest from reference TRBV5-1 and TRBJ2-3 gives the full variable domain: KAGVTQTPRYLIKTRGQQVTLSCSPISGHRSVSWYQQTPGQGLQFLFEYFSETQRNKGNFPGRFSGRQFSNSRSEMNVSTLELGDSALYLCASSPGLAGGADTQYFGPGTRLTVL.

This clone was counted only a few times. The chain links TRBV4-2 to TRBJ2-2; weak D call: TRBD2 (6 bases). CDR3 length: 13 residues. V was clipped by 3 bases and J by 8 bases, with 10 bases between them. Germline V gene lookup returns CDR1 LGHNA and CDR2 YNFKEQ. CDR3 protein: CASSQEGRGELFF. The DNA of the CDR3 is TGTGCCAGCAGCCAGGAGGGGAGGGGGGAGCTGTTTTTT.